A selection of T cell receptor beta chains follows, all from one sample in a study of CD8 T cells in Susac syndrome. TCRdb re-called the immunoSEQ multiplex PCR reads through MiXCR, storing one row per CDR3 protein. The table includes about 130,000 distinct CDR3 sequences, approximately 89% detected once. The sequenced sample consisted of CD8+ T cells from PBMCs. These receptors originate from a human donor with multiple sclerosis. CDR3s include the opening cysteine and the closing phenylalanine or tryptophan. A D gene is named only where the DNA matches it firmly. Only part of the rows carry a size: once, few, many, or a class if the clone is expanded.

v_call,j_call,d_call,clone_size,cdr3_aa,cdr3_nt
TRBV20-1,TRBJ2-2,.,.,CSASPGGLAGELFF,TGCAGTGCTTCACCTGGTGGCCTGGCCGGGGAGCTGTTTTTT
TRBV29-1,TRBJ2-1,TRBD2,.,CSSGRGDEQFF,TGCAGTAGCGGGAGGGGCGATGAGCAGTTCTTC
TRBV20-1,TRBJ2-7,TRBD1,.,CSAPGQGSSEQYF,TGCAGTGCCCCGGGACAGGGATCCTCCGAGCAGTACTTC
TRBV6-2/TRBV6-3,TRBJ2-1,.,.,CASSPLVDHNEQFF,TGTGCCAGCAGTCCACTAGTCGACCACAATGAGCAGTTCTTC
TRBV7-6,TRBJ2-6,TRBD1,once,CASSSGAGGAPGANVLTF,TGTGCCAGCAGCTCAGGGGCAGGGGGCGCCCCTGGGGCCAACGTCCTGACTTTC
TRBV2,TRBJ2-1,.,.,CASGEGPYNEQFF,TGTGCCAGCGGTGAGGGCCCCTACAATGAGCAGTTCTTC
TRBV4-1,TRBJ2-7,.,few,CASSQEPLGSYEQYF,TGCGCCAGCAGCCAAGAACCGTTAGGCTCCTACGAGCAGTACTTC
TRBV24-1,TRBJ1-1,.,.,CATSIQGGTEAFF,TGTGCCACCAGTATTCAGGGAGGGACTGAAGCTTTCTTT
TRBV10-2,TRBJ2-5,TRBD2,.,CASSELLAGGQTQYF,TGCGCCAGCAGTGAGCTGCTAGCGGGAGGGCAGACCCAGTACTTC
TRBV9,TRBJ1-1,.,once,CASSVFDTTEAFF,TGTGCCAGCAGCGTATTTGATACGACTGAAGCTTTCTTT
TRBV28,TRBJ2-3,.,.,CASNPGHTPYTDTQYF,TGTGCCAGCAACCCCGGACACACTCCCTACACAGATACGCAGTATTTT
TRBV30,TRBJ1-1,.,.,CAWSVTENTEAFF,TGTGCCTGGAGTGTGACGGAGAACACTGAAGCTTTCTTT
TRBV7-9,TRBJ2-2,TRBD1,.,CASSSTGDGTGELFF,TGTGCCAGCAGTTCAACAGGGGACGGCACCGGGGAGCTGTTTTTT
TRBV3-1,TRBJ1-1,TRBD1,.,CASTWGTGGDHTEAFF,TGTGCCAGCACATGGGGGACAGGGGGAGATCACACTGAAGCTTTCTTT
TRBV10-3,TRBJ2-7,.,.,CAISSQSDLAYEQYF,TGTGCCATCAGTAGCCAGTCGGACCTCGCCTACGAGCAGTACTTC
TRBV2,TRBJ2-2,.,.,CASSRFVGELFF,TGTGCCAGCAGTCGTTTCGTCGGGGAGCTGTTTTTT
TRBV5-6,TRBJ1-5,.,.,CASSLTGHGNQPQHF,TGTGCCAGCAGCTTGACGGGACATGGCAATCAGCCCCAGCATTTT
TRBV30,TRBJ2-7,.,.,CAWSNGQPGQYF,TGTGCCTGGAGTAACGGACAGCCCGGGCAGTACTTC
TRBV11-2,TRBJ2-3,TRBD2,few,CASSSSGSGKFQYF,TGTGCCAGCAGCTCCAGTGGTAGCGGGAAATTTCAGTATTTT
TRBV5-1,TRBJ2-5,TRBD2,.,CASSLEGLSSQYF,TGCGCCAGCAGCTTGGAGGGACTATCTTCCCAGTACTTC
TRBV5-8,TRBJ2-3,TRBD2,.,CASSLGLAGSPDTQYF,TGTGCCAGCAGCCTGGGACTAGCGGGCTCCCCAGATACGCAGTATTTT
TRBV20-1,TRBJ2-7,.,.,CSAREPPLYEQYF,TGCAGTGCTAGAGAGCCTCCTCTCTACGAGCAGTACTTC
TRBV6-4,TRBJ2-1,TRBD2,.,CASTRLAGTGEQFF,TGTGCCAGCACGAGGCTAGCGGGAACGGGTGAGCAGTTCTTC
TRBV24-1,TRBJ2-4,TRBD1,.,CATSALGQGAKNIQYF,TGTGCCACCAGTGCACTAGGACAGGGTGCCAAAAACATTCAGTACTTC
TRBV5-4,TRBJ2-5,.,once,CASSTRGRGEQGSLETQYF,TGTGCCAGCAGCACGCGGGGGAGGGGAGAACAGGGGTCGTTGGAGACCCAGTACTTC
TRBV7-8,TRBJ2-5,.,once,CASLLGGAGETQYF,TGTGCCAGCCTACTTGGAGGGGCGGGGGAGACCCAGTACTTC
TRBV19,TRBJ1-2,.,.,CASSISSLGSSAYGYTF,TGTGCCAGTAGTATCTCCTCGCTGGGGTCGAGTGCATATGGCTACACCTTC
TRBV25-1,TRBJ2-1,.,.,CASSEWGESNEQFF,TGTGCCAGCAGTGAATGGGGGGAATCCAATGAGCAGTTCTTC
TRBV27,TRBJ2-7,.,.,CASSLRGPSYEQYF,TGTGCCAGCAGTTTAAGAGGACCTTCCTACGAGCAGTACTTC
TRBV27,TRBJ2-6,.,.,CASRVESSGANVLTF,TGTGCCAGCAGGGTCGAGAGCTCTGGGGCCAACGTCCTGACTTTC